A selection of T cell receptor beta chains follows, all from one sample in a study of CD8+ T cells in alopecia areata. Here immunoSEQ multiplex PCR was the method, and the copy in TCRdb shows in-frame clones only, minus some. Here the sample spans approximately 140,000 clones, roughly four fifths being singletons. The specimen was CD8+ T cells sorted from blood, collected at week 4, from a patient treated with tofacitinib. Every receptor here comes from a human donor with alopecia areata. The CDR3 runs from the conserved cysteine through the conserved F or W. Each record gives: CDR3 protein, CDR3 DNA, clone size, V gene, J gene, D gene. A D gene is named only where the DNA matches it firmly. For some rows the clone size is stated as once, few or many, or as a class when expanded; others skip it.

CDR3aa: CAWSTLAGGTDTQYF; CDR3nt: TGTGCCTGGAGTACCCTAGCGGGGGGCACAGATACGCAGTATTTT; abundance: -; v_gene: TRBV30; j_gene: TRBJ2-3; d_gene: TRBD2
CDR3aa: CASSYGTNEKLFF; CDR3nt: TGTGCCAGCTCCTATGGGACTAATGAAAAACTGTTTTTT; abundance: -; v_gene: TRBV27; j_gene: TRBJ1-4; d_gene: -
CDR3aa: CASSQDWRSYNEQFF; CDR3nt: TGCGCCAGCAGCCAAGATTGGAGATCCTACAATGAGCAGTTCTTC; abundance: -; v_gene: TRBV4-3; j_gene: TRBJ2-1; d_gene: -
CDR3aa: CASSDRKVSTDTQYF; CDR3nt: TGTGCCAGCAGCGATCGCAAGGTTAGCACAGATACGCAGTATTTT; abundance: -; v_gene: TRBV9; j_gene: TRBJ2-3; d_gene: -
CDR3aa: CAQLAMGGGRLYGYTF; CDR3nt: TGTGCCCAACTCGCAATGGGCGGGGGCAGACTCTATGGCTACACCTTC; abundance: -; v_gene: TRBV21-1; j_gene: TRBJ1-2; d_gene: -
CDR3aa: CASKPSYTF; CDR3nt: TGTGCCAGCAAACCGAGCTACACCTTC; abundance: -; v_gene: TRBV2; j_gene: TRBJ1-2; d_gene: -
CDR3aa: CASSLIPGGAAGELFF; CDR3nt: TGTGCCAGCAGCTTAATCCCCGGGGGGGCTGCCGGGGAGCTGTTTTTT; abundance: few; v_gene: TRBV7-9; j_gene: TRBJ2-2; d_gene: TRBD2
CDR3aa: CSVEQNRDRQETQYF; CDR3nt: TGCAGCGTTGAACAGAACCGGGACAGACAAGAGACCCAGTACTTC; abundance: few; v_gene: TRBV29-1; j_gene: TRBJ2-5; d_gene: TRBD1
CDR3aa: CASSLFQGGDTQYF; CDR3nt: TGTGCTAGCAGCTTATTTCAGGGGGGAGATACGCAGTATTTT; abundance: once; v_gene: TRBV7-7; j_gene: TRBJ2-3; d_gene: -
CDR3aa: CASSLVPGETQYF; CDR3nt: TGTGCCAGCAGTTTAGTCCCCGGTGAGACCCAGTACTTC; abundance: once; v_gene: TRBV27; j_gene: TRBJ2-5; d_gene: -
CDR3aa: CASSPRAASSYNSPLHF; CDR3nt: TGTGCCAGCAGTCCGAGGGCAGCTAGCTCCTATAATTCACCCCTCCACTTT; abundance: -; v_gene: TRBV2; j_gene: TRBJ1-6; d_gene: -
CDR3aa: CASSSQGHIQYF; CDR3nt: TGTGCCAGCAGCTCGCAGGGGCACATTCAGTACTTC; abundance: -; v_gene: TRBV7-9; j_gene: TRBJ2-4; d_gene: -
CDR3aa: CASSLEGGSYNEQFF; CDR3nt: TGTGCCAGCAGCCTCGAGGGGGGCTCCTACAATGAGCAGTTCTTC; abundance: -; v_gene: TRBV7-9; j_gene: TRBJ2-1; d_gene: -
CDR3aa: CASRRTGGDEQFF; CDR3nt: TGTGCCAGCAGAAGGACAGGGGGCGATGAGCAGTTCTTC; abundance: -; v_gene: TRBV4-2; j_gene: TRBJ2-1; d_gene: TRBD1
CDR3aa: CASSWNRPKNIQYF; CDR3nt: TGCGCCAGCAGCTGGAACAGACCCAAAAACATTCAGTACTTC; abundance: -; v_gene: TRBV5-1; j_gene: TRBJ2-4; d_gene: -
CDR3aa: CAISEPAMEGVYEQYF; CDR3nt: TGTGCCATCAGTGAGCCGGCAATGGAGGGGGTCTACGAGCAGTACTTC; abundance: -; v_gene: TRBV10-3; j_gene: TRBJ2-7; d_gene: -
CDR3aa: CSVEPTSGGFETQYF; CDR3nt: TGCAGCGTTGAACCCACTAGCGGGGGGTTTGAGACCCAGTACTTC; abundance: few; v_gene: TRBV29-1; j_gene: TRBJ2-5; d_gene: TRBD2
CDR3aa: CASSWTLMQETQYF; CDR3nt: TGTGCCAGCAGCTGGACCTTAATGCAAGAGACCCAGTACTTC; abundance: -; v_gene: TRBV7-9; j_gene: TRBJ2-5; d_gene: -
CDR3aa: CASSSSLSNYGYTF; CDR3nt: TGTGCCAGCAGTTCGAGTCTCTCTAACTATGGCTACACCTTC; abundance: -; v_gene: TRBV27; j_gene: TRBJ1-2; d_gene: -
CDR3aa: CSVEEGQETQYF; CDR3nt: TGCAGCGTTGAAGAGGGCCAAGAGACCCAGTACTTC; abundance: -; v_gene: TRBV29-1; j_gene: TRBJ2-5; d_gene: -
CDR3aa: CSVEDNRGPEQFF; CDR3nt: TGCAGCGTTGAAGATAACAGGGGCCCTGAGCAGTTCTTC; abundance: -; v_gene: TRBV29-1; j_gene: TRBJ2-1; d_gene: TRBD1
CDR3aa: CASSPTGYPYEQYF; CDR3nt: TGTGCCAGCAGCCCGACAGGGTACCCCTACGAGCAGTACTTC; abundance: -; v_gene: TRBV5-4; j_gene: TRBJ2-7; d_gene: TRBD1
CDR3aa: CAIGRAYNEQFF; CDR3nt: TGTGCCATCGGAAGGGCTTACAATGAGCAGTTCTTC; abundance: -; v_gene: TRBV27; j_gene: TRBJ2-1; d_gene: -
CDR3aa: CASSIPTGPNTGELFF; CDR3nt: TGTGCCAGTAGTATCCCGACAGGGCCAAACACCGGGGAGCTGTTTTTT; abundance: once; v_gene: TRBV19; j_gene: TRBJ2-2; d_gene: TRBD1
CDR3aa: CASSSPESYEQYF; CDR3nt: TGTGCCAGCAGCTCCCCTGAATCCTACGAGCAGTACTTC; abundance: -; v_gene: TRBV7-9; j_gene: TRBJ2-7; d_gene: -
CDR3aa: CASSLELRIQETQYF; CDR3nt: TGTGCCAGCAGCTTAGAACTAAGAATACAAGAGACCCAGTACTTC; abundance: -; v_gene: TRBV7-6; j_gene: TRBJ2-5; d_gene: -
CDR3aa: CASSGPTGLSTGELFF; CDR3nt: TGTGCCAGCAGCGGACCGACAGGGTTGAGCACCGGGGAGCTGTTTTTT; abundance: -; v_gene: TRBV7-9; j_gene: TRBJ2-2; d_gene: TRBD1
CDR3aa: CASSPAPATNEKLFF; CDR3nt: TGTGCCAGCAGCCCGGCCCCGGCAACTAATGAAAAACTGTTTTTT; abundance: -; v_gene: TRBV2; j_gene: TRBJ1-4; d_gene: -
CDR3aa: CSVDEGGTYTGELFF; CDR3nt: TGCAGCGTTGATGAGGGGGGCACGTACACCGGGGAGCTGTTTTTT; abundance: -; v_gene: TRBV29-1; j_gene: TRBJ2-2; d_gene: -
CDR3aa: CASSVGGNTYEQYF; CDR3nt: TGTGCCAGCAGCGTAGGGGGGAATACCTACGAGCAGTACTTC; abundance: -; v_gene: TRBV9; j_gene: TRBJ2-7; d_gene: -
CDR3aa: CASRQGPGTEAFF; CDR3nt: TGTGCCAGCCGACAGGGCCCAGGCACTGAAGCTTTCTTT; abundance: -; v_gene: TRBV28; j_gene: TRBJ1-1; d_gene: TRBD1
CDR3aa: CASSYRVNEQFF; CDR3nt: TGTGCCAGCAGCTACAGGGTCAATGAGCAGTTCTTC; abundance: -; v_gene: TRBV11-2; j_gene: TRBJ2-1; d_gene: -
CDR3aa: CASSYGTGGYEQYF; CDR3nt: TGTGCCAGCAGTTACGGGACAGGGGGCTACGAGCAGTACTTC; abundance: few; v_gene: TRBV6-5; j_gene: TRBJ2-7; d_gene: TRBD1
CDR3aa: CASSSTSGGLYGSFANTGELFF; CDR3nt: TGTGCCAGCAGCTCGACTAGCGGGGGGCTATATGGATCGTTCGCGAACACCGGGGAGCTGTTTTTT; abundance: -; v_gene: TRBV7-8; j_gene: TRBJ2-2; d_gene: TRBD2
CDR3aa: CADKGGASIETQYF; CDR3nt: TGTGCCGACAAAGGGGGGGCCTCAATTGAGACCCAGTACTTC; abundance: -; v_gene: TRBV6-5; j_gene: TRBJ2-5; d_gene: -
CDR3aa: CASSTTDRVDEQYF; CDR3nt: TGTGCCAGCAGCACTACCGACAGGGTGGACGAGCAGTACTTC; abundance: -; v_gene: TRBV5-6; j_gene: TRBJ2-7; d_gene: TRBD1
CDR3aa: CATRGQGAYEQYF; CDR3nt: TGTGCCACCAGGGGACAGGGGGCTTACGAGCAGTACTTC; abundance: -; v_gene: TRBV15; j_gene: TRBJ2-7; d_gene: TRBD1
CDR3aa: CASSRGVSAKNIQYF; CDR3nt: TGTGCCAGCAGTCGAGGGGTCTCAGCCAAAAACATTCAGTACTTC; abundance: few; v_gene: TRBV6-5; j_gene: TRBJ2-4; d_gene: -
CDR3aa: CASSLTPHRTGDTIYF; CDR3nt: TGTGCCAGCTCACTCACACCTCACCGAACGGGGGACACCATATATTTT; abundance: -; v_gene: TRBV18; j_gene: TRBJ1-3; d_gene: -
CDR3aa: CASSGRNTEAFF; CDR3nt: TGTGCCAGCAGTGGTCGGAACACTGAAGCTTTCTTT; abundance: -; v_gene: TRBV28; j_gene: TRBJ1-1; d_gene: -
CDR3aa: CASIRGQGAVEAFF; CDR3nt: TGTGCCAGCATCAGGGGACAGGGGGCTGTTGAAGCTTTCTTT; abundance: -; v_gene: TRBV2; j_gene: TRBJ1-1; d_gene: TRBD1
CDR3aa: CASSGRGPYEQYF; CDR3nt: TGTGCCAGCAGCGGCAGGGGGCCCTACGAGCAGTACTTC; abundance: -; v_gene: TRBV27; j_gene: TRBJ2-7; d_gene: TRBD1
CDR3aa: CASSVGGAGSADTQYF; CDR3nt: TGTGCCAGCAGCGTTGGAGGAGCGGGGAGCGCAGATACGCAGTATTTT; abundance: -; v_gene: TRBV9; j_gene: TRBJ2-3; d_gene: TRBD2
CDR3aa: CASSFPGTGTGNTGELFF; CDR3nt: TGTGCCAGCAGCTTCCCCGGGACAGGGACGGGGAACACCGGGGAGCTGTTTTTT; abundance: -; v_gene: TRBV7-8; j_gene: TRBJ2-2; d_gene: TRBD1
CDR3aa: CASSQDSGAGANVLTF; CDR3nt: TGCGCCAGCAGCCAAGATAGCGGCGCTGGGGCCAACGTCCTGACTTTC; abundance: -; v_gene: TRBV4-3; j_gene: TRBJ2-6; d_gene: -
CDR3aa: CSVGTGVTGELFF; CDR3nt: TGCAGCGTGGGCACAGGGGTCACCGGGGAGCTGTTTTTT; abundance: -; v_gene: TRBV29-1; j_gene: TRBJ2-2; d_gene: TRBD1
CDR3aa: CASTLSGGAGIYEQYF; CDR3nt: TGTGCCAGCACCCTTAGCGGGGGGGCTGGTATATACGAGCAGTACTTC; abundance: -; v_gene: TRBV27; j_gene: TRBJ2-7; d_gene: TRBD2
CDR3aa: CASSPGQGPNEQFF; CDR3nt: TGTGCCAGCAGCCCAGGACAGGGGCCAAATGAGCAGTTCTTC; abundance: few; v_gene: TRBV5-6; j_gene: TRBJ2-1; d_gene: TRBD1
CDR3aa: CASSPDSALSSYEQYF; CDR3nt: TGTGCCAGCAGCCCTGACTCCGCCTTAAGCTCCTACGAGCAGTACTTC; abundance: few; v_gene: TRBV7-6; j_gene: TRBJ2-7; d_gene: -
CDR3aa: CSARPYNEQFF; CDR3nt: TGCAGTGCTCGACCTTACAATGAGCAGTTCTTC; abundance: -; v_gene: TRBV20-1; j_gene: TRBJ2-1; d_gene: -
CDR3aa: CASSSSWDGETQYF; CDR3nt: TGTGCCAGCAGCTCGTCCTGGGATGGAGAGACCCAGTACTTC; abundance: -; v_gene: TRBV5-4; j_gene: TRBJ2-5; d_gene: -
CDR3aa: CASSLVVGGGADTQYF; CDR3nt: TGTGCCAGCAGCTTAGTGGTCGGCGGGGGGGCTGATACGCAGTATTTT; abundance: once; v_gene: TRBV7-2; j_gene: TRBJ2-3; d_gene: TRBD2
CDR3aa: CATSTGQGRSNEQFF; CDR3nt: TGTGCCACCAGCACCGGACAGGGCCGAAGCAATGAGCAGTTCTTC; abundance: -; v_gene: TRBV15; j_gene: TRBJ2-1; d_gene: TRBD1
CDR3aa: CASSEWDSQETQYF; CDR3nt: TGTGCCAGCAGTGAATGGGACAGCCAAGAGACCCAGTACTTC; abundance: -; v_gene: TRBV6-1; j_gene: TRBJ2-5; d_gene: TRBD1
CDR3aa: CASRGEQGGETQYF; CDR3nt: TGTGCCAGCAGAGGGGAACAGGGGGGAGAGACCCAGTACTTC; abundance: once; v_gene: TRBV2; j_gene: TRBJ2-5; d_gene: TRBD1
CDR3aa: CASSKEVPPSYEQYF; CDR3nt: TGTGCCAGCAGCAAAGAAGTCCCTCCGTCCTACGAGCAGTACTTC; abundance: -; v_gene: TRBV21-1; j_gene: TRBJ2-7; d_gene: -